This T cell receptor (beta chain) was found in a study of immune cell composition in non-small cell lung cancer. This clone has a single count. What it recognizes is unknown. Overall study findings and caveats: Tumour TCR-beta clonality was not significantly tied to smoking pack-years.

CDR3 length: 15 amino acids. Some clones are missing from TCRdb's copy, which holds only in-frame ones; the method was immunoSEQ multiplex PCR. This sample yields about 4,800 clones, of which 65% to 90% are seen a single time; 10% to 15% belongs to the top ten. Sequencing was carried out using lung tumor tissue. The chain recombines TRBV21-1 with TRBJ2-6. TRBV21-1 is a pseudogene locus. This sequence originates from a human donor with non-small cell lung cancer. The CDR3 sequence is CASSKEKEGANVLTF. The CDR3 DNA follows: TGTGCCAGCAGCAAAGAAAAGGAAGGGGCCAACGTCCTGACTTTC.